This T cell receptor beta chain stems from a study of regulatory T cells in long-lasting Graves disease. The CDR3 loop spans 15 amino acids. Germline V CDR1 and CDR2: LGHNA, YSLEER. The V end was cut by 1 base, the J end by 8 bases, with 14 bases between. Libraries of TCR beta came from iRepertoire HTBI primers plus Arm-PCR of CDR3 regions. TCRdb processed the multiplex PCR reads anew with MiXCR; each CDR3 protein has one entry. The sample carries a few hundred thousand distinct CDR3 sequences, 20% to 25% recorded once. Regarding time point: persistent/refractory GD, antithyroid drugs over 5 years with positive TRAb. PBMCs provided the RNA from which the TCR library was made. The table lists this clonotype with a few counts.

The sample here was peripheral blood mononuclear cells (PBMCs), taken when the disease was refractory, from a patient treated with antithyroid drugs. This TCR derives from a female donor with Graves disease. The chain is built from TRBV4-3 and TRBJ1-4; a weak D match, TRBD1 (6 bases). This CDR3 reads CASSQALDSDEKLFF. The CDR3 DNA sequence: TGCGCCAGCAGCCAAGCCTTGGACAGCGACGAAAAACTGTTTTTT.